These 26 T cell receptor beta chains originate from one sample sequenced in a study of T-cell reconstitution after alpha-beta-depleted transplantation in children. Researchers prepared the TCRbeta library using unique molecular identifiers, the study reports. TCRdb recomputed calls from the PCR reads with MiXCR, one row per CDR3 protein. The data contain about 980,000 distinct CDR3 sequences, under 30% of them singletons. The sequenced sample was PBMCs, mostly from graft donor cells, obtained 360 days after TCRalphabeta/CD19-depleted stem cell transplant. These TCRs come from a boy younger than two who had a stem cell transplant for SCID, so the T cells may come from the graft donor.

The sample holds a few counts of this clonotype. This chain uses TRBV12-3 or TRBV12-4 with TRBJ2-1; D may correspond to TRBD1 or TRBD2 (6 bases each). The CDR3 is made up of 15 amino acids. V was pared by 6 bases and J by 0 bases, with 12 bases between. The CDR3 loop is CASRVGGSSYNEQFF. The CDR3 DNA follows: TGTGCCAGCAGGGTGGGGGGCAGCTCCTACAATGAGCAGTTCTTC.

The chain joins TRBV28 to TRBJ2-5; D could derive from TRBD1 or TRBD2 (6 bases each). Between the trimmed V and J ends, which lost 4 bases and 4 bases, there was a span of 16 bases. Germline-derived CDR1 and CDR2 are MDHEN and SYDVKM. CDR3 length: 15 residues. CDR3 in amino acids: CASSSGALRIETQYF. The CDR3 bases are TGTGCCAGCAGTTCGGGGGCCCTACGAATAGAGACCCAGTACTTC.

This chain joins TRBV4-1 and TRBJ2-5; 8 bases match TRBD2. V gave up 4 bases and J gave up 7 bases; unmatched junction bases: 2. This CDR3 is built from 12 residues. Germline assignment: CDR1 MGHRA and CDR2 YSYEKL. The CDR3 sequence: CASSPGGATQYF. CDR3 in DNA: TGCGCCAGCAGCCCGGGGGGGGCGACCCAGTACTTC.

The gene calls are TRBV10-2 and TRBJ2-7; TRBD1 might be the D (6 bases). V was cut by 4 bases and J by 2 bases, with 12 bases left in between. CDR3 length equals 14 residues. Germline V lookup: CDR1 WSHSY, CDR2 SAAADI. The CDR3 reads CASSVGQLPYEQYF. CDR3 bases: TGCGCCAGCAGTGTTGGACAGTTACCCTACGAGCAGTACTTC.

V gene TRBV5-1 combines with J gene TRBJ2-7; TRBD1 might be the D (6 bases). Trimming removed 4 bases from V and 0 bases from J, with 17 bases in between. The CDR3 length is 16 residues. Germline assignment: CDR1 SGHRS and CDR2 YFSETQ. CDR3 sequence reads: CASSDQPGQFSYEQYF. For the CDR3, the DNA is TGCGCCAGCAGCGACCAACCCGGACAGTTCTCCTACGAGCAGTACTTC.

The gene calls are TRBV20-1 and TRBJ1-2; TRBD1 might be the D (6 bases). Germline CDR1 reads DFQATT; CDR2 reads SNEGSKA (reference sequence). Trimming pared 0 bases from V and 9 bases from J, leaving 17 bases between. The CDR3 is 14 residues long. The CDR3 DNA reads as TGCAGTGCTAGAGAGGGCGGGACAAGGCTACGCTACACCTTC. As protein: CSAREGGTRLRYTF.

The rearrangement joins TRBV5-6 to TRBJ1-5; tentatively, D is TRBD1 (6 bases). V lost 4 bases and J 4 bases, leaving 18 bases between the germline ends. The CDR3 is 16 amino acids. From germline, CDR1 is SGHDT and CDR2 YYEEEE. CDR3 residues: CASSPGEGVSNQPQHF. Written as DNA, the CDR3 is TGTGCCAGCAGCCCGGGAGAGGGGGTGAGTAATCAGCCCCAGCATTTT.

There are a few counts of this clonotype. This chain joins TRBV5-1 and TRBJ2-3; 10 nucleotides line up with TRBD1. The CDR3 loop spans 16 amino acids. Germline V CDR1 and CDR2: SGHRS, YFSETQ. The ends lost 3 bases at V and 1 base at J; junction bases unmatched: 5. CDR3 region: CASSWTGTGGTDTQYF. In DNA, the CDR3 is TGCGCCAGCAGCTGGACCGGGACAGGGGGCACAGATACGCAGTATTTT.

The V gene is TRBV5-5, the J gene TRBJ2-1; TRBD1 agrees at 9 bases. Germline V CDR1 and CDR2: SGHKS, YYEKEE (reference sequence). After removal of 4 bases from V and 8 bases from J, the junction contained 13 bases not matched to a gene. This CDR3 spans 16 amino acids. CDR3 amino acids: CASSPTGGLGGDEQFF. CDR3 nucleotide sequence: TGTGCCAGCAGCCCAACAGGGGGCTTAGGCGGTGATGAGCAGTTCTTC.

There are many counts of this clonotype. This chain uses TRBV5-5 with TRBJ2-7; no definite D call. V was pared by 1 base and J by 7 bases, with 9 bases between. The CDR3 covers 12 residues. CDR1 and CDR2 (germline): SGHKS, YYEKEE (reference sequence). CDR3 residues: CASSLRLFEQYF. The CDR3 bases are TGTGCCAGCAGCTTGAGGCTATTTGAGCAGTACTTC. Variable domain in full (rest from reference TRBV5-5 and TRBJ2-7): DAGVTQSPTHLIKTRGQQVTLRCSPISGHKSVSWYQQVLGQGPQFIFQYYEKEERGRGNFPDRFSARQFPNYSSELNVNALLLGDSALYLCASSLRLFEQYFGPGTRLTVT.

This clonotype was observed a handful of times. The chain carries TRBV27 and TRBJ2-7; D tentatively reads TRBD1 or TRBD2 (6 bases each). Between the trimmed V and J ends, which lost 2 bases and 0 bases, there was a span of 11 bases. Germline CDR1 and CDR2: MNHEY and SMNVEV (reference sequence). CDR3 size: 15 residues. In DNA form, the CDR3 reads TGTGCCAGCAGTTTAGTGAGGGGGGCCTCCTACGAGCAGTACTTC. Residues: CASSLVRGASYEQYF.

The V and J genes are TRBV4-1 and TRBJ2-2; 9 nucleotides agree with TRBD1. The CDR3 sequence is 18 residues long. Trimming at V came to 3 bases and at J to 3 bases, leaving 11 bases not matched to a gene. CDR1 is MGHRA and CDR2 is YSYEKL in the germline V gene. The CDR3 protein is CASSHPWDRAWDTGELFF. CDR3 in DNA: TGCGCCAGCAGCCACCCCTGGGACAGGGCCTGGGACACCGGGGAGCTGTTTTTT.

The CDR3 bases are TGCGCCAGCAGCTTGCAGGCGGGGGAAGATGGCTACACCTTC. Its translation: CASSLQAGEDGYTF. The V call is TRBV5-1, the J call TRBJ1-2; D is perhaps TRBD1 (5 bases). Trimming pared 1 base from V and 6 bases from J, leaving 13 bases between. The germline V gene has CDR1 SGHRS and CDR2 YFSETQ. The CDR3 totals 14 residues.

The rearrangement joins TRBV12-5 to TRBJ1-1, with 9 bases identical to TRBD1. Germline lookup yields CDR1 LGHNT and CDR2 FRNRAP. V lost 6 bases to trimming and J lost 6 bases; unmatched junction nucleotides: 11. This CDR3 is 15 amino acids long. The CDR3 reads CASGGPGQGTPEAFF. CDR3 coding DNA: TGTGCTAGTGGGGGCCCGGGACAGGGAACCCCTGAAGCTTTCTTT.

The chain combines TRBV5-6 with TRBJ2-1; 10 nucleotides agree with TRBD2. The germline V gene encodes CDR1 SGHDT and CDR2 YYEEEE. With V trimmed by 4 bases and J by 9 bases, 7 bases remained unmatched. The CDR3 extends over 14 amino acids. The DNA for the CDR3 is TGTGCCAGCAGCCCAGCGGGGGGGGTTGGTGAGCAGTTCTTC. Translation: CASSPAGGVGEQFF.

The V call is TRBV28, the J call TRBJ2-7, with D perhaps assigned TRBD1 or TRBD2 (6 bases each). CDR3 length equals 15 residues. Trimming left V 1 base short and J 5 bases short, with 15 bases between. Looked up from germline, CDR1 is MDHEN and CDR2 is SYDVKM. In DNA form, the CDR3 reads TGTGCCAGCAGTTTATCGAGGGGGGTATCCCACGAGCAGTACTTC. Residues: CASSLSRGVSHEQYF.

Written as DNA, the CDR3 is TGTGCCAGCAGTTACGGGGCAGGGGGCACAGATACGCAGTATTTT. It translates to CASSYGAGGTDTQYF. The chain recombines TRBV6-5 with TRBJ2-3; D may be TRBD1 (6 bases). Deletions cut 2 bases from V and 1 base from J, with 10 bases between. The CDR3 spans 15 residues. The germline V gene encodes CDR1 MNHEY and CDR2 SVGAGI.

V usage is TRBV12-3 or TRBV12-4 and J usage is TRBJ1-1; 9 bases fit TRBD1. V lost 5 bases, J lost 7 bases, and 11 bases stayed unmatched. CDR3 size: 15 residues. The CDR3 spells CASSGDRVGLDEAFF. The CDR3, as DNA: TGTGCCAGCAGTGGGGACAGGGTAGGGCTGGATGAAGCTTTCTTT.

J is TRBJ1-1 and V is TRBV5-1; D possibly corresponds to TRBD1 (5 bases). This CDR3 comprises 17 residues. V shed 0 bases and J shed 4 bases, with 19 bases lying between them. Germline V gene sequence: CDR1 SGHRS, CDR2 YFSETQ. The CDR3 nucleotides are TGCGCCAGCAGCTTGGTCGTCGGCTCGGGGACGAGCACTGAAGCTTTCTTT. This gives the protein CASSLVVGSGTSTEAFF.

The chain is built from TRBV18 and TRBJ2-3, with unresolved D. CDR1 is KGHSH and CDR2 is LQKENI in the germline V gene. The V end was cut by 6 bases, the J end by 9 bases, with 13 bases between. This CDR3 has 12 amino acids. The CDR3 sequence: CASSLEILTQYF. The CDR3 nucleotides read TGTGCCAGCTCCCTTGAAATTTTGACGCAGTATTTT.

V is TRBV20-1 and J is TRBJ1-2, with D perhaps matching TRBD1 (5 bases). Germline values: CDR1 DFQATT, CDR2 SNEGSKA (reference sequence). Trimming left V 6 bases short and J 2 bases short, with 10 bases between. The CDR3 sequence is 12 residues long. The CDR3 bases are TGCAGTGCAAGGACACTGAACTATGGCTACACCTTC. It specifies CSARTLNYGYTF.

The chain couples TRBV12-3 or TRBV12-4 to TRBJ2-1; 13 bases map to TRBD2. V shed 7 bases, J shed 10 bases, and the junction held 13 bases outside the gene matches. The CDR3 has 16 amino acids. As DNA, the CDR3 is TGTGCCAGCACCGTGACCGGGACTAGCGGGAATGCGGAGCAGTTCTTC. This encodes CASTVTGTSGNAEQFF.

The CDR3 DNA is TGCGCCAGCAGCATTCGGGAGCGGGCCTCAGATGAGCAGTTCTTC. Protein sequence: CASSIRERASDEQFF. The chain employs TRBV5-1 and TRBJ2-1; a possible D gene is TRBD2 (6 bases). The germline V and J ends were trimmed by 4 bases and 8 bases, with 19 bases remaining between them. The CDR3 is made up of 15 amino acids. Per the germline V gene, CDR1 is SGHRS and CDR2 is YFSETQ.

This clonotype came up a few times. V usage is TRBV7-2 and J usage is TRBJ2-7, with D maybe TRBD1 (8 bases). Looked up from germline, CDR1 is SGHTA and CDR2 is FQGNSA. Trimming shortened V by 1 base and J by 4 bases, and 17 bases separated the two germline ends. This CDR3 is built from 16 residues. CDR3 sequence: CASSLDVHRGGYEQYF. DNA of the CDR3: TGTGCCAGCAGCTTAGATGTGCACAGGGGGGGATACGAGCAGTACTTC. The whole variable domain, remainder taken from reference TRBV7-2 and TRBJ2-7, is GAGVSQSPSNKVTEKGKDVELRCDPISGHTALYWYRQSLGQGLEFLIYFQGNSAPDKSGLPSDRFSAERTGGSVSTLTIQRTQQEDSAVYLCASSLDVHRGGYEQYFGPGTRLTVT.

In its sample, this clonotype was seen many times. The rearrangement joins TRBV25-1 to TRBJ1-1; 7 bases fit TRBD1. V gave up 3 bases and J gave up 0 bases; unmatched junction bases: 7. From germline, CDR1 is MGHDK and CDR2 SYGVNS. This CDR3 region has 16 residues. In DNA, the CDR3 is TGTGCCAGCAGTGAGGACAGGCCTATAGTGAACACTGAAGCTTTCTTT. Protein sequence: CASSEDRPIVNTEAFF.

This chain joins TRBV6-5 and TRBJ1-5; 7 bases fit TRBD1. CDR1 and CDR2 from the germline V gene are MNHEY and SVGAGI. The CDR3 has 18 residues. V lost 6 bases, J lost 1 base, and 15 bases stayed unmatched. This chain's CDR3 is CASRYRGREGGSNQPQHF. DNA of the CDR3: TGTGCCAGCAGGTACAGGGGCAGGGAGGGAGGGAGCAATCAGCCCCAGCATTTT.